This T cell receptor (beta chain) was identified in a study of blood T cell repertoires in COVID-19. Study as a whole: From the United States, Italy and Spain came samples of acute and convalescent COVID-19. From T cells, B-cell-depleted T cells, or PBMCs came the material, which was cDNA or gDNA.

The CDR3 is 17 residues long. With V trimmed by 0 bases and J by 8 bases, 4 bases remained unmatched. Germline V CDR1 and CDR2: PRHDT, FYEKMQ (reference sequence). Authors' analysis steps: For nucleated cells, counts were estimated from reference gene primer amplification. TCRdb's table, derived via immunoSEQ multiplex PCR, lists solely in-frame clones and lacks some. V, J and clone size reflect that table, while D and trimming were determined from the DNA. The sample contains 250,000 to 350,000 clones, about nine tenths of which appear only once. The rearrangement links TRBV13 to TRBJ2-1, with TRBD2 matching over 16 bases. This TCR was sampled from a woman aged 40-49 years who had recovered from COVID-19. The material sequenced was peripheral blood. The CDR3 sequence: CASSLGQGLAGGYEQFF. CDR3 sequence (DNA): TGTGCCAGCAGCTTAGGTCAGGGACTAGCGGGAGGGTATGAGCAGTTCTTC. Complete variable domain (other parts from reference TRBV13 and TRBJ2-1): AAGVIQSPRHLIKEKRETATLKCYPIPRHDTVYWYQQGPGQDPQFLISFYEKMQSDKGSIPDRFSAQQFSDYHSELNMSSLELGDSALYFCASSLGQGLAGGYEQFFGPGTRLTVL.